This entry is about one T cell receptor beta chain. Its antigen is as yet unknown. Generated by immunoSEQ multiplex PCR, the TCRdb table keeps only in-frame clones and is missing some. The sample has some 200,000 clones; around 89% are singletons. The data derive from a study of T cell responses to AZD1222 COVID-19 vaccine. Study-level results: Nearly half of unique spike-specific TCRs reportedly avoided B.1.351 and B.1.1.7 mutated regions. Spike-specific TCR breadth and depth were elevated following two AZD1222 doses. Sampling captured repertoires only after the peak T cell response. Among AZD1222 vaccinees, only five or six were seropositive at baseline.

Germline CDR1 and CDR2: MGHRA and YSYEKL. V gave up 4 bases and J gave up 3 bases; unmatched junction bases: 5. The CDR3 runs to 15 residues. This clonotype was obtained from an adult in good health. Sequencing used peripheral blood, obtained on day 0 of AZD1222 vaccination. This chain uses TRBV4-1 with TRBJ2-7; 11 nucleotides agree with TRBD2. CDR3 sequence: CASSPIAGGLYEQYF. DNA for the CDR3: TGCGCCAGCAGCCCAATAGCGGGGGGGCTCTACGAGCAGTACTTC.